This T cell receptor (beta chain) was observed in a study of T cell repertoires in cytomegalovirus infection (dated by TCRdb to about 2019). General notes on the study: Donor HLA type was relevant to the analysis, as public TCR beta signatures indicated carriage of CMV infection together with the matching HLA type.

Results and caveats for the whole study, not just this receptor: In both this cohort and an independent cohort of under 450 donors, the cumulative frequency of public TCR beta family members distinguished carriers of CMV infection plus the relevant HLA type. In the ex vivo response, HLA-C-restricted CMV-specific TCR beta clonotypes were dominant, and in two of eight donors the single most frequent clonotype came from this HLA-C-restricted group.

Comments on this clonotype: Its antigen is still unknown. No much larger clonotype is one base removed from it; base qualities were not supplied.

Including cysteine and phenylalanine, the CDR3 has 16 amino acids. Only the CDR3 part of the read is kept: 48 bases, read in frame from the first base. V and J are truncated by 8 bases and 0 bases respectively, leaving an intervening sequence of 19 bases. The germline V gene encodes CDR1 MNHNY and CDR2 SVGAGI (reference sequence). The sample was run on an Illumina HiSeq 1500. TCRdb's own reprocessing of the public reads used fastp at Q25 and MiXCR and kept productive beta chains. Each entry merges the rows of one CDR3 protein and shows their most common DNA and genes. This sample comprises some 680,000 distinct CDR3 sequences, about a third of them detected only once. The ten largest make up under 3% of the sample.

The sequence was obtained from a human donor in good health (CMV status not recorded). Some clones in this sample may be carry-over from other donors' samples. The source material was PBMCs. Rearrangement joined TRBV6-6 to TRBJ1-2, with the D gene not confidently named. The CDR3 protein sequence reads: CASGIAGNLANYGYTF. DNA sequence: TGTGCCAGCGGAATAGCGGGAAACCTCGCTAACTATGGCTACACCTTC.